Below, 26 T cell receptor beta chains from the same sample are listed, as sequenced in a study of T cell repertoires in cytomegalovirus infection. Via MiXCR, TCRdb re-called the reads, giving one row per CDR3 protein. The table shows some 920,000 distinct CDR3 sequences, with roughly 31% occurring only once. Antigens of these TCRs are unknown. The source was cultured CD8+ T cells from PBMCs, collected from culture after CMV antigen stimulation. The origin of the receptors is a human donor in good health (CMV status not recorded). Some clones in this sample may be carry-over from other donors' samples.

Of note for this clonotype: With a much larger clone just one base away, this may be a read error. V gene TRBV7-8 combines with J gene TRBJ2-7, with D unclear. CDR3 length: 12 residues. Germline V gene sequence: CDR1 SGHVS, CDR2 FQNEAQ. The DNA of the CDR3 is TGTGTCAGCAGCTCCCACTCCTACGAGCAGTACTTC. It codes for CVSSSHSYEQYF.

This clonotype has just a few counts. The rearrangement uses TRBV27 and TRBJ1-1; perhaps TRBD1 as D (6 bases). In germline, CDR1 is MNHEY, CDR2 SMNVEV (reference sequence). Trimming removed 4 bases from V and 5 bases from J, with 14 bases in between. CDR3 length equals 14 residues. The CDR3 sequence: CASSSTGYGTEAFF. The CDR3 DNA reads TGTGCCAGCAGTTCTACAGGGTATGGGACTGAAGCTTTCTTT.

This clonotype was observed at least ten times. The rearrangement uses TRBV28 and TRBJ1-2; maybe TRBD1 (6 bases). Trimming took off 7 bases at V and 0 bases at J, with 18 bases between the two ends. The CDR3 contains 16 residues. From germline, CDR1 is MDHEN and CDR2 SYDVKM. The CDR3 here is CASILRLDSTNYGYTF. CDR3 nucleotides: TGTGCCAGCATACTGAGGCTGGACAGTACTAACTATGGCTACACCTTC.

The table lists this clonotype with a count of one. The V call is TRBV12-3 or TRBV12-4, the J call TRBJ2-2; D possibly corresponds to TRBD1 (6 bases). Between the trimmed V and J ends, which lost 4 bases and 7 bases, there was a span of 19 bases. The CDR3 extends over 16 amino acids. DNA for the CDR3: TGTGCCAGCAGTTGGGGCCTGGGGGCCGGCGGCGGGGAGCTGTTTTTT. It is translated as CASSWGLGAGGGELFF.

This clonotype has a handful of counts. Here the CDR3 DNA reads TGCGCCAGCAGCACAAGTACGTTGGAGCTGTTTTTT. The encoded protein is CASSTSTLELFF. This chain connects TRBV5-1 to TRBJ2-2; D not resolved. The CDR3 consists of 12 residues. V lost 4 bases and J lost 10, with 11 bases in between. CDR1 is SGHRS and CDR2 is YFSETQ in the germline V gene.

In this sample, this clonotype turned up a few times. The rearrangement joins TRBV27 to TRBJ1-1; D not certain. The ends were cut back, 3 bases at V and 9 bases at J, with 8 bases in the middle. CDR3 length: 11 amino acids. Germline loops: CDR1 MNHEY, CDR2 SMNVEV (reference sequence). The CDR3 DNA sequence: TGTGCCAGCAGTTTCGGTCCCCAAGCTTTCTTT. It codes for CASSFGPQAFF.

The chain couples TRBV12-3 or TRBV12-4 to TRBJ1-1, with a possible D match to TRBD1 (6 bases). There are 14 residues in the CDR3. V gave up 7 bases and J gave up 5 bases, with 17 bases separating them. The CDR3, as DNA: TGTGCCAGCATCTTGGGGGGCGCGAAGACTGAAGCTTTCTTT. Translation gives CASILGGAKTEAFF.

The V and J genes are TRBV24-1 and TRBJ2-1, with 8 bases fitting TRBD2. The CDR3 extends over 14 amino acids. The germline V gene encodes CDR1 KGHDR and CDR2 SFDVKD. After removal of 2 bases from V and 8 bases from J, the junction contained 4 bases not matched to a gene. The CDR3, as DNA: TGTGCCACCAGTGATTGGACTAGCCCCGATGAGCAGTTCTTC. Its translation is CATSDWTSPDEQFF.

This clonotype showed up just a few times. CDR3 nucleotides: TGTGCCAGTAGTATAAGCGCAGGGCTGAACACTGAAGCTTTCTTT. It specifies CASSISAGLNTEAFF. The rearrangement joins TRBV19 to TRBJ1-1; D perhaps matches TRBD1 (5 bases). This CDR3 spans 15 amino acids. V lost 2 bases and J lost 0, with 10 bases in between. Germline assignment: CDR1 LNHDA and CDR2 SQIVND (reference sequence).

Notes on this clonotype: Sequence at one end of the junction differs from germline and may be a read error. The chain recombines TRBV27 with TRBJ1-5; tentatively, D is TRBD1 (5 bases). The CDR3 covers 15 residues. From germline, CDR1 is MNHEY and CDR2 SMNVEV (reference sequence). CDR3: CVSRRIQDGGQPQHF. For the CDR3, the DNA is TGTGTCAGCAGAAGAATCCAGGATGGGGGTCAGCCCCAGCATTTT.

The CDR3 spells CASSLAWIAGASTDTQYF. The DNA for the CDR3 is TGTGCCAGCAGCTTAGCGTGGATAGCGGGGGCTAGCACAGATACGCAGTATTTT. The chain is built from TRBV7-6 and TRBJ2-3; 9 bases are shared with TRBD2. The CDR3 covers 18 residues. Germline V CDR1 and CDR2: SGHVS, FNYEAQ. J gave up 0 bases and V 0 bases, and 7 bases lay outside the gene matches.

This clonotype was detected only a few times. The rearrangement links TRBV7-2 to TRBJ1-1, with 12 bases identical to TRBD1. Per the germline V gene, CDR1 is SGHTA and CDR2 is FQGNSA. With V trimmed by 0 bases and J by 0 bases, 11 bases remained unmatched. This CDR3 comprises 20 residues. CDR3 protein: CASSLAPGQGAPAMNTEAFF. CDR3 sequence (DNA): TGTGCCAGCAGCTTAGCGCCGGGACAGGGGGCGCCGGCCATGAACACTGAAGCTTTCTTT. The full variable domain, its missing parts supplied by reference TRBV7-2 and TRBJ1-1, is GAGVSQSPSNKVTEKGKDVELRCDPISGHTALYWYRQSLGQGLEFLIYFQGNSAPDKSGLPSDRFSAERTGGSVSTLTIQRTQQEDSAVYLCASSLAPGQGAPAMNTEAFFGQGTRLTVV.

This clonotype occurred many times. This sequence joins TRBV7-2 and TRBJ2-3; possible D gene TRBD2, 5 bases. In germline, CDR1 is SGHTA, CDR2 FQGNSA. CDR3 length: 13 residues. The V end lost 1 base, the J end lost 6 bases, and 8 bases lay between the germline ends. CDR3 in DNA: TGTGCCAGCAGCTTAGAGGAGGAGGATACGCAGTATTTT. This sequence encodes CASSLEEEDTQYF.

Concerning this clonotype itself: No conserved phenylalanine or tryptophan is present at the end of the CDR3, so a read error is the likely explanation. The chain is built from TRBV6-2 or TRBV6-3 and TRBJ1-1; D unresolved. Germline V gene sequence: CDR1 MNHEY, CDR2 SVGEGT. The CDR3 is 12 residues long. Here the CDR3 DNA reads TGTGCCAGCATTCGGTCGAACACTGAGGCTTTCTCT. Protein product: CASIRSNTEAFS.

The sample holds many counts of this clonotype. The DNA for the CDR3 is TGCGCCAGCAGCCAAGATCGCGGGGGGGCAGATACGCAGTATTTT. Translated, it gives CASSQDRGGADTQYF. This chain links TRBV4-3 with TRBJ2-3, with 9 bases that match TRBD2. The CDR3 sequence is 15 residues long. CDR1 and CDR2 from the germline V gene are LGHNA and YSLEER. Losses at the gene ends were 0 bases for V and 4 bases for J; bases not matched to a gene: 2.

This clonotype has ten or more counts. The rearrangement joins TRBV7-2 to TRBJ2-3; TRBD2 is a possible D gene (5 bases). V gave up 3 bases and J gave up 4 bases, with 14 bases separating them. The CDR3 runs 15 residues. Germline V gene lookup returns CDR1 SGHTA and CDR2 FQGNSA. The CDR3 here is CASSFLSRGADTQYF. The DNA of the CDR3 is TGTGCCAGCAGCTTCCTTTCACGGGGAGCAGATACGCAGTATTTT. The whole variable domain, filled in from reference TRBV7-2 and TRBJ2-3, reads GAGVSQSPSNKVTEKGKDVELRCDPISGHTALYWYRQSLGQGLEFLIYFQGNSAPDKSGLPSDRFSAERTGGSVSTLTIQRTQQEDSAVYLCASSFLSRGADTQYFGPGTRLTVL.

On this clonotype: At one end the junction does not follow the germline gene, possibly because of a read error. The chain recombines TRBV14 with TRBJ1-1; D is possibly TRBD1 (5 bases). Per germline, CDR1 SGHDN and CDR2 FVKESK. This CDR3 is built from 11 residues. The CDR3 DNA sequence: TGTACCAGCAGCCAGGGCACTGAAGCTTTCTTT. It codes for CTSSQGTEAFF.

This clonotype turned up a few times. The chain is built from TRBV20-1 and TRBJ1-5; D gene uncertain. The CDR3 has 16 amino acids. Germline V gene sequence: CDR1 DFQATT, CDR2 SNEGSKA (reference sequence). Trimming pared 0 bases from V and 1 base from J, leaving 13 bases between. The CDR3 region has the DNA TGCAGTGCTAGAGATCATGACAATTTGAGCAATCAGCCCCAGCATTTT. Protein: CSARDHDNLSNQPQHF.

The chain recombines TRBV7-2 with TRBJ1-2; a weak D match, TRBD1 (6 bases). Trimming took 1 base from V and 4 from J, leaving 13 bases between them. Germline-derived CDR1 and CDR2 are SGHTA and FQGNSA. This CDR3 is 15 amino acids long. CDR3 nucleotides: TGTGCCAGCAGCTTAGGGCTGGACAGCCCCTATGGCTACACCTTC. Residues: CASSLGLDSPYGYTF.

This clonotype occurred a few times. This rearrangement joins TRBV4-1 to TRBJ2-1; possible D gene TRBD1, 5 bases. Germline assignment: CDR1 MGHRA and CDR2 YSYEKL. This CDR3 has 15 residues. Trimming took off 0 bases at V and 7 bases at J, with 13 bases between the two ends. The CDR3: CASSQDGARKNEQFF. DNA of the CDR3: TGCGCCAGCAGCCAAGATGGGGCCAGGAAAAATGAGCAGTTCTTC.

This clonotype was recorded at least ten times. This rearrangement joins TRBV12-3 or TRBV12-4 to TRBJ1-5; D remains ambiguous. Trimming left V 1 base short and J 0 bases short, with 7 bases between. The CDR3 runs to 15 residues. The CDR3: CASSLGRPSNQPQHF. The CDR3 DNA is TGTGCCAGCAGTTTAGGACGCCCTAGCAATCAGCCCCAGCATTTT.

CDR3 nucleotides: TGCAGCGTTAACTTCGAGGGGGCCTATGGCTACACCTTC. Its protein is CSVNFEGAYGYTF. This rearrangement joins TRBV29-1 to TRBJ1-2, with TRBD1 matching over 7 bases. Germline values: CDR1 SQVTM, CDR2 ANQGSEA. The CDR3 spans 13 residues. V dropped 5 bases and J dropped 4; count of bases not matched to a gene: 7. Full variable domain (remainder filled in from reference TRBV29-1 and TRBJ1-2): SAVISQKPSRDICQRGTSLTIQCQVDSQVTMMFWYRQQPGQSLTLIATANQGSEATYESGFVIDKFPISRPNLTFSTLTVSNMSPEDSSIYLCSVNFEGAYGYTFGSGTRLTVV.

This clonotype was picked up a small number of times. The rearrangement uses TRBV6-6 and TRBJ2-7; D remains ambiguous. CDR3 size: 13 residues. The germline gives CDR1 MNHNY, CDR2 SVGAGI (reference sequence). Trimming took off 0 bases at V and 4 bases at J, with 7 bases between the two ends. In nucleotides, the CDR3 is TGTGCCAGCAGTTACTCCGGGTCGTACGAGCAGTACGTC. Protein product: CASSYSGSYEQYV.

This sequence joins TRBV27 and TRBJ1-1, with a weak D call TRBD1 (5 bases). Germline CDR1 reads MNHEY; CDR2 reads SMNVEV (reference sequence). Trimming cost V 0 bases and J 5 bases, with 10 bases left between them. The length of the CDR3 is 14 residues. CDR3 nucleotide sequence: TGTGCCAGCAGTTTATCACAGGTGGGGACTGAAGCTTTCTTT. It yields the protein CASSLSQVGTEAFF.

This clonotype was found once. Mismatch with germline at one junction end may stem from a read error. This chain uses TRBV7-9 with TRBJ2-1, with D unresolved. The CDR3 is 15 amino acids. CDR1 is SEHNR and CDR2 is FQNEAQ in the germline V gene (reference sequence). In nucleotides, the CDR3 is TGTGCCAGCAGCGCTACAGCGAGAAGCTACAATGATCAGTTCTTC. It specifies CASSATARSYNDQFF.

As concerns this clonotype: This may come from a read error, since a much larger clone is one base off. The chain links TRBV7-9 to TRBJ1-1; D gene uncertain. With 4 bases removed from V and 6 bases from J, the gap between germline ends came to 15 bases. This CDR3 spans 14 amino acids. The germline gives CDR1 SEHNR, CDR2 FQNEAQ (reference sequence). CDR3 nucleotides: TGTGCCAGCAGCTCCACCGGGAGCTGGTCTGAAGCTTTCTTT. Its protein is CASSSTGSWSEAFF.